The entry that follows covers one TCR beta chain sequence. It has no known antigen specificity. No much larger clone is present one base from it, and per-base qualities are unavailable. The sample originates from a study of blood T cell repertoires in COVID-19 (dated by TCRdb to about 2020). Broadly, across the study: Samples from collaborators originated in the United States, Italy and Spain and spanned both the acute and convalescent phases of COVID-19. Samples were obtained from the ongoing ImmuneRACE study (first 160 participants) and from over a thousand subjects provided by 6 global collaborators. Where available, HLA class I and class II types were obtained from metadata supplied by the sample provider rather than from assay-based typing. Subjects who had been exposed to COVID-19, were actively infected with it, or had recovered from it provided the deeply sampled blood TCRbeta repertoires that made up the dataset. The repertoires were released in a freely available public database meant as a resource for research on the immune response to SARS-CoV-2. The prospective study material was composed of cDNA or gDNA derived from T cells, B-cell-depleted T cells, or PBMCs. Nearly every sample came with metadata listing a de-identified subject ID, COVID-19 status, age in years and sex.

General study outcomes and caveats: The quantity of clinical and demographic metadata differed by source and by participant and was supplied without curation.

TCRbeta CDR3 regions were amplified from genomic DNA using the immunoSEQ Assay, a bias-controlled multiplex PCR. The study's own analysis went as follows. The number of nucleated cells in each sample was estimated by amplification of reference gene primers within the assay. To quantify the absolute abundance of each unique TCRbeta CDR3 rearrangement, sequence reads were collapsed and filtered. For each sample, productive Simpson clonality was calculated by taking the square root of Simpson's diversity index across productive rearrangements. The table was pulled from immuneACCESS by TCRdb, which kept in-frame rearrangements only. Such tables lose some clones; where checked, under half of the loss comes from unresolved V genes, and the rest has no known cause. V, J and clone size reflect that table, while D and trimming were determined from the DNA. The sample has approximately 100,000 clones on record, roughly 79% of them singletons. The ten largest clones take up about 10% of the sample.

Each collaborating institution followed its own protocols to collect whole blood in K2EDTA tubes. Collaborator samples were shipped for TCRbeta analysis as frozen whole blood, isolated PBMCs, or DNA extracted from either sample type. Sequencing was done on a sample of peripheral blood. The clonotype originates from a man between 70 and 80 years old with acute or convalescent COVID-19.

Here the CDR3 is given as CATSDSFRGAEDTQYF. The DNA sequence is TGTGCCACCAGTGATTCTTTCCGGGGGGCGGAAGATACGCAGTATTTT. The sequence is built from TRBV24-1 and TRBJ2-3; D gene: possibly TRBD2, on 7 matching bases. CDR1 KGHDR and CDR2 SFDVKD are derived from the germline V gene. The trim is 2 bases for V and 5 bases for J, with a gap of 16 bases between the germline ends. The CDR3 holds 16 amino acids from the cysteine to the phenylalanine. Only the CDR3 DNA stays, 48 bases, in frame from base 1.